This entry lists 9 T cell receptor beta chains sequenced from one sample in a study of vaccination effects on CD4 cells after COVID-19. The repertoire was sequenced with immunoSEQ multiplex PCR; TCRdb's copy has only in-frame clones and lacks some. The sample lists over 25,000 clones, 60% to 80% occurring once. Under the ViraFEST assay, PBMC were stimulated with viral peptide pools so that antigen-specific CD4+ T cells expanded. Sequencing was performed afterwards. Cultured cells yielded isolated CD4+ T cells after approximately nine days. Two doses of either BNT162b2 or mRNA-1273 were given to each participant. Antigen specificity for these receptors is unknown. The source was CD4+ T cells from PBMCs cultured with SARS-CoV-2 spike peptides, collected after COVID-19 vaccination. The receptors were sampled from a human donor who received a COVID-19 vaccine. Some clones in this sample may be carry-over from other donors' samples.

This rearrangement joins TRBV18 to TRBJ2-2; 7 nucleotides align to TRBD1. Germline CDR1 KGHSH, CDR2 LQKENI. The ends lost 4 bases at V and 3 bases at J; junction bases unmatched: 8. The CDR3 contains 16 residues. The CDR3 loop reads CASSLKPGQYTGELFF. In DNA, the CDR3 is TGTGCCAGCTCACTTAAGCCGGGACAGTACACCGGGGAGCTGTTTTTT.

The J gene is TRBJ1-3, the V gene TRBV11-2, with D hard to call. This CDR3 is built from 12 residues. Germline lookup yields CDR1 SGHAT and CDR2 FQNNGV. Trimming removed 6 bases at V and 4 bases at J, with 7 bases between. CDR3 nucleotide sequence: TGTGCCAGCAGTTCGACAGGAAACACCATATATTTT. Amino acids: CASSSTGNTIYF. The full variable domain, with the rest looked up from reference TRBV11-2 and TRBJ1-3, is EAGVAQSPRYKIIEKRQSVAFWCNPISGHATLYWYQQILGQGPKLLIQFQNNGVVDDSQLPKDRFSAERLKGVDSTLKIQPAKLEDSAVYLCASSSTGNTIYFGEGSWLTVV.

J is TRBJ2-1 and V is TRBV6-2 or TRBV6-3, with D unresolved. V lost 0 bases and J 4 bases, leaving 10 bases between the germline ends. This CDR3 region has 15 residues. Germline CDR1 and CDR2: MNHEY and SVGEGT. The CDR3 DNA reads TGTGCCAGCAGTTACTCTTCGGCAGCTTACAATGAGCAGTTCTTC. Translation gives CASSYSSAAYNEQFF.

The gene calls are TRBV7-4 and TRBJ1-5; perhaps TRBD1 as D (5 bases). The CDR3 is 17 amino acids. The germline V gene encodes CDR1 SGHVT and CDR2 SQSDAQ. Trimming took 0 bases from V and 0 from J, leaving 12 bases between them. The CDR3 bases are TGTGCCAGCAGCTTAGCGCGGGACGGGAATAGCAATCAGCCCCAGCATTTT. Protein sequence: CASSLARDGNSNQPQHF.

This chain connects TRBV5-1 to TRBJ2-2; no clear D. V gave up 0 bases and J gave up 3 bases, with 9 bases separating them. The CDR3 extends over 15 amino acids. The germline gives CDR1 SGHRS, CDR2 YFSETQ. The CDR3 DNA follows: TGCGCCAGCAGCTTGGAGGCACGCGACACCGGGGAGCTGTTTTTT. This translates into CASSLEARDTGELFF.

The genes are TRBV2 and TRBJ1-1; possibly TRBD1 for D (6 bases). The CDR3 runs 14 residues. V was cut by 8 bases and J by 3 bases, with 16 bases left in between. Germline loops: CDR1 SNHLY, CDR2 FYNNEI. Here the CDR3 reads CASFRGLMDTEAFF. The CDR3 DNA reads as TGTGCCAGCTTCAGGGGTTTAATGGACACTGAAGCTTTCTTT.

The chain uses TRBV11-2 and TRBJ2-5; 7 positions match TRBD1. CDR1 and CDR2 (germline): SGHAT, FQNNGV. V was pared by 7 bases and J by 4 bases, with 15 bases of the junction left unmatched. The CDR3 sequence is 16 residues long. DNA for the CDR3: TGTGCCAGCATGACCCGCCCCCAGGGGGTGGGAGAGACCCAGTACTTC. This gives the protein CASMTRPQGVGETQYF.

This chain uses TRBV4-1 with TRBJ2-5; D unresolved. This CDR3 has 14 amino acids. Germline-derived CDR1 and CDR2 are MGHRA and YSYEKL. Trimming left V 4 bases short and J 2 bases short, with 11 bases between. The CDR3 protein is CASSPRWQQETQYF. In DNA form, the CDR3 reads TGCGCCAGCAGCCCTAGGTGGCAGCAAGAGACCCAGTACTTC.

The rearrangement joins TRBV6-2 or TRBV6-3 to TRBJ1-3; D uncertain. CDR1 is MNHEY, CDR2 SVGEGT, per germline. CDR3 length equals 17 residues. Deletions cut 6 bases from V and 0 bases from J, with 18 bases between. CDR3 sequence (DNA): TGTGCCAGCAGCCCTCTGTGGCGTCCCGTCTCTGGAAACACCATATATTTT. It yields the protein CASSPLWRPVSGNTIYF.